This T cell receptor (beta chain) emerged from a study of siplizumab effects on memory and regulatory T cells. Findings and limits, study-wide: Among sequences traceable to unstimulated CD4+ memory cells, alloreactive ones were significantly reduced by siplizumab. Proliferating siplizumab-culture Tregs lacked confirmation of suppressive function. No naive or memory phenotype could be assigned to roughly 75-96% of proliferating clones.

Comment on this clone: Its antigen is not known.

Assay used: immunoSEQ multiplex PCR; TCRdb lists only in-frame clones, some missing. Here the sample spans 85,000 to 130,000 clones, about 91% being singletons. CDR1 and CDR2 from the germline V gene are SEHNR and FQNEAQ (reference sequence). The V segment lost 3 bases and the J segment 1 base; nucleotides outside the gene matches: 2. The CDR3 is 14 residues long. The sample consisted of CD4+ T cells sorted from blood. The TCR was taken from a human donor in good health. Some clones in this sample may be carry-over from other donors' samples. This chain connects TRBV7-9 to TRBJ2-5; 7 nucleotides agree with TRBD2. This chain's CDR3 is CASSFGGSQETQYF. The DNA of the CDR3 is TGTGCCAGCAGCTTCGGCGGGAGCCAAGAGACCCAGTACTTC.